The clone carrying this T cell receptor (beta chain) was found once. Its antigen is still unknown. This sample was taken from a study of high-grade serous ovarian cancer treatment subgroups. Study summary: Samples averaged about 15,000 reads and 7,500 or so unique TCR beta rearrangements.

Tumor tissue was taken before any definitive surgery or chemotherapy was given. Sequenced by immunoSEQ multiplex PCR; TCRdb stores in-frame clones only, minus some. This sample has roughly 10,000 clones, with around four fifths found just once. The V gene end was trimmed by 3 bases and the J gene end by 8 bases; junction bases not matched to a gene: 8. Germline values: CDR1 SGHVS, CDR2 FQNEAQ. This CDR3 has 15 residues. Study results and limitations: Repertoire analysis covered CDR3 alone, not CDR1 or CDR2. Bulk tumor TCR sequencing gave no spatial information. TCR relatedness rose with neoantigen level and trended with mutation load.

The source material was tumor tissue. The receptor was isolated from a human donor with high-grade serous ovarian cancer. This chain connects TRBV7-8 to TRBJ2-1, with 9 positions matching TRBD1. The CDR3 coding sequence is TGTGCCAGCAGCTTTTTGGGACAGGGCGGCGATGAGCAGTTCTTC. Protein product: CASSFLGQGGDEQFF.